One sample yielded the 15 T cell receptor beta chains listed below, sequenced in a study of cytomegalovirus exposure and HLA in healthy donors. The PCR made use of 60 Vbeta and 13 Jbeta primers. Assay: immunoSEQ multiplex PCR; the TCRdb copy retains only in-frame clones and omits some. Of 150,000 to 200,000 clones in the sample, less than 85% were seen once. Sequencing input: PBMCs. The receptors originated from a boy aged 10-17 years in good health and CMV-seronegative.

The rearrangement joins TRBV5-4 to TRBJ2-3; D possibly corresponds to TRBD1 (6 bases). The ends were cut back, 0 bases at V and 2 bases at J, with 10 bases in the middle. The germline V gene encodes CDR1 SGHNT and CDR2 YYREEE (reference sequence). The CDR3 consists of 15 residues. CDR3 coding DNA: TGTGCCAGCAGCTTGGCACAGGGCTACACAGATACGCAGTATTTT. This translates into CASSLAQGYTDTQYF.

The chain joins TRBV18 to TRBJ2-7; 9 bases are shared with TRBD1. The CDR3 length is 15 residues. Trimming removed 1 base from V and 4 bases from J; junction bases left unmatched: 5. Looked up from germline, CDR1 is KGHSH and CDR2 is LQKENI. The CDR3 DNA reads as TGTGCCAGCTCACCACGGGACAGGGACCTATACGAGCAGTACTTC. As protein: CASSPRDRDLYEQYF.

The sample holds a few counts of this clone. The chain uses TRBV30 and TRBJ2-3, with TRBD2 identical over 10 bases. The CDR3 is 16 amino acids. The V gene's germline CDR1 is GTSNPN and CDR2 SVGIG (reference sequence). The trim removed 1 base at V and 0 bases at J, leaving 4 bases unmatched. As DNA, the CDR3 is TGTGCCTGGAGTGCTGGACTAGCGGCTAGCACAGATACGCAGTATTTT. Translating gives CAWSAGLAASTDTQYF.

The gene calls are TRBV19 and TRBJ1-2, with TRBD1 as a possible D gene (6 bases). The length of the CDR3 is 14 residues. The germline V and J ends were trimmed by 4 bases and 8 bases, with 17 bases remaining between them. In germline, CDR1 is LNHDA, CDR2 SQIVND (reference sequence). The CDR3 is CASSTPTGLRGYTF. The CDR3 coding sequence is TGTGCCAGTAGTACCCCGACAGGCTTGCGGGGCTACACCTTC.

The chain employs TRBV6-5 and TRBJ1-1; D is undetermined. Between the trimmed V and J ends, which lost 2 bases and 6 bases, there was a span of 10 bases. Germline-derived CDR1 and CDR2 are MNHEY and SVGAGI. The CDR3 sequence is 13 residues long. The CDR3 reads CASSYAGEAEAFF. For the CDR3, the DNA is TGTGCCAGCAGTTACGCCGGTGAAGCTGAAGCTTTCTTT.

This clone showed up just once. This rearrangement joins TRBV6-1 to TRBJ2-7; TRBD1 agrees at 7 bases. The trim removed 8 bases at V and 7 bases at J, leaving 5 bases unmatched. Germline V gives CDR1 MNHNS, CDR2 SASEGT. This CDR3 has 11 amino acids. CDR3 region: CASHRGWEQYF. The CDR3 nucleotides are TGTGCCAGCCACAGGGGCTGGGAGCAGTACTTC.

CDR3 protein: CASSLGGQGYSPLHF. As DNA, the CDR3 is TGCGCCAGCAGCTTGGGGGGACAGGGTTATTCACCCCTCCACTTT. The J gene is TRBJ1-6, the V gene TRBV5-1; 9 bases match TRBD1. The CDR3 has 15 amino acids. The germline V gene encodes CDR1 SGHRS and CDR2 YFSETQ. V trimming: 0 bases; J trimming: 8 bases; junction bases outside the gene matches: 3.

The chain links TRBV7-2 to TRBJ2-3; 12 bases line up with TRBD2. Germline V gene lookup returns CDR1 SGHTA and CDR2 FQGNSA. The CDR3 spans 18 residues. The V segment lost 2 bases and the J segment 1 base; nucleotides outside the gene matches: 7. CDR3 in amino acids: CASSLPPRLAGGTDTQYF. CDR3 DNA sequence: TGTGCCAGCAGCTTACCCCCTCGACTAGCGGGGGGCACAGATACGCAGTATTTT.

The chain recombines TRBV9 with TRBJ1-3; D may be TRBD1 (5 bases). Germline assignment: CDR1 SGDLS and CDR2 YYNGEE. Trimming took 3 bases from V and 3 from J, leaving 13 bases between them. The CDR3 has 15 amino acids. Here the CDR3 reads CASSADSLYGNTIYF. The CDR3 DNA is TGTGCCAGCAGCGCTGACAGTTTGTATGGAAACACCATATATTTT. The full variable domain, completed using reference TRBV9 and TRBJ1-3, is DSGVTQTPKHLITATGQRVTLRCSPRSGDLSVYWYQQSLDQGLQFLIQYYNGEERAKGNILERFSAQQFPDLHSELNLSSLELGDSALYFCASSADSLYGNTIYFGEGSWLTVV.

In this sample, this clone turned up a few times. The chain uses TRBV6-1 and TRBJ1-2; a weak D match, TRBD1 (6 bases). The CDR3 loop spans 14 amino acids. Per the germline V gene, CDR1 is MNHNS and CDR2 is SASEGT. Trimming took off 2 bases at V and 8 bases at J, with 15 bases between the two ends. CDR3 nucleotide sequence: TGTGCCAGCAGTGAAACCCCAGGGGTTCCGGGCTACACCTTC. Translating it yields CASSETPGVPGYTF.

The rearrangement links TRBV7-9 to TRBJ1-2; 7 bases match TRBD1. Germline V gene data show CDR1 as SEHNR and CDR2 as FQNEAQ (reference sequence). With V trimmed by 0 bases and J by 0 bases, 4 bases remained unmatched. The CDR3 extends over 16 amino acids. CDR3 DNA: TGTGCCAGCAGCTTAGCCCGGGACAGAACTAACTATGGCTACACCTTC. Amino acids: CASSLARDRTNYGYTF.

The chain carries TRBV2 and TRBJ1-1; 7 bases fit TRBD1. Germline V gene lookup returns CDR1 SNHLY and CDR2 FYNNEI. V shed 7 bases and J 4 bases; nucleotides not matched to a gene: 15. This CDR3 contains 16 residues. DNA for the CDR3: TGTGCCAGCAACCGAGGGGGTGGGGCAGGGGGCACTGAAGCTTTCTTT. Translated: CASNRGGGAGGTEAFF.

The rearrangement joins TRBV7-2 to TRBJ2-5, with 10 bases aligning to TRBD2. Germline V CDR1 and CDR2: SGHTA, FQGNSA. The V segment lost 1 base and the J segment 4 bases; nucleotides outside the gene matches: 6. The CDR3 is 16 amino acids. The chain's CDR3 is CASSLEFLAGVETQYF. As DNA, the CDR3 is TGTGCCAGCAGCTTAGAATTTCTAGCGGGAGTAGAGACCCAGTACTTC. Together with reference TRBV7-2 and TRBJ2-5, the CDR3 gives the full variable domain: GAGVSQSPSNKVTEKGKDVELRCDPISGHTALYWYRQSLGQGLEFLIYFQGNSAPDKSGLPSDRFSAERTGGSVSTLTIQRTQQEDSAVYLCASSLEFLAGVETQYFGPGTRLLVL.

The rearrangement uses TRBV16 and TRBJ1-1, with a tentative D call TRBD1 (6 bases). CDR1 is KGHSY, CDR2 FQNENV, per germline. Trimming stripped 0 bases from V and 1 base from J, with 9 bases between. The CDR3 loop spans 15 amino acids. The CDR3 DNA reads as TGTGCCAGCAGCCAATCGATGGGGGCGAACACTGAAGCTTTCTTT. This gives the protein CASSQSMGANTEAFF.

The rearrangement joins TRBV20-1 to TRBJ1-2; unclear D gene. Trimming shortened V by 1 base and J by 8 bases, and 8 bases separated the two germline ends. CDR1 is DFQATT and CDR2 is SNEGSKA in the germline V gene (reference sequence). There are 11 residues in the CDR3. The CDR3 region is CSARGSGGYTF. The DNA for the CDR3 is TGCAGTGCTAGAGGAAGTGGCGGCTACACCTTC.